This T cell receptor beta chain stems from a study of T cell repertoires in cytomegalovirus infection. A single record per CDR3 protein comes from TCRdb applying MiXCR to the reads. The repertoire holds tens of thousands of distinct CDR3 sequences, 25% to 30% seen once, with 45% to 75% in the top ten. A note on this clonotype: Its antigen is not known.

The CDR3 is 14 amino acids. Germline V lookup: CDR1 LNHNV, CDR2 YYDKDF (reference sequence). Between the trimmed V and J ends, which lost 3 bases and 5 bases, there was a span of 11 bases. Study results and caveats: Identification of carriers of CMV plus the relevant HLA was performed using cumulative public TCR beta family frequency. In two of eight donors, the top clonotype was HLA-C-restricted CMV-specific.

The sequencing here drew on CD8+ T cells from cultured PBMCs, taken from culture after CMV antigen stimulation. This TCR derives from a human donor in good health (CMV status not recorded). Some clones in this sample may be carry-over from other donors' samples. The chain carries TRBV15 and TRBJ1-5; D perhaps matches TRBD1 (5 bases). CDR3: CATSRGGGDQPQHF. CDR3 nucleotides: TGTGCCACCAGCAGGGGTGGGGGAGATCAGCCCCAGCATTTT.